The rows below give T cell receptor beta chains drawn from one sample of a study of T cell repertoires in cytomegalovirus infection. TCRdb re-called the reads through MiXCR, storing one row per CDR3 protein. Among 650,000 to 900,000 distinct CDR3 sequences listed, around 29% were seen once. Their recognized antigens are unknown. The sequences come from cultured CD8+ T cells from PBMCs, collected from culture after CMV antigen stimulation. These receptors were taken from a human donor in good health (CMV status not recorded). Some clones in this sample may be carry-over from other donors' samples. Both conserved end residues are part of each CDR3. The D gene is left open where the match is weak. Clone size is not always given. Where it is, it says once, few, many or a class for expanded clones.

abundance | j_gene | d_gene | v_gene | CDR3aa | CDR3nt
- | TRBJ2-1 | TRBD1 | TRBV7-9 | CASSHRDRVFNEQFF | TGTGCCAGCAGCCACCGGGACAGGGTTTTCAATGAGCAGTTCTTC
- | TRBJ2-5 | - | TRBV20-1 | CSALGQKETRPETQYF | TGCAGTGCCCTTGGACAGAAAGAGACCCGACCCGAGACCCAGTACTTC
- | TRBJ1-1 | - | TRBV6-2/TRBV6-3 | CASSYWGGDTEAFF | TGTGCCAGCAGTTACTGGGGGGGAGACACTGAAGCTTTCTTT
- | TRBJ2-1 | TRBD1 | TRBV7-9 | CASSSGTVIGEQFF | TGTGCCAGCAGCTCCGGGACAGTAATAGGTGAGCAGTTCTTC
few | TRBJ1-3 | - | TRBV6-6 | CASSPRDIANTIYF | TGTGCCAGCAGCCCCCGGGACATTGCAAACACCATATATTTT
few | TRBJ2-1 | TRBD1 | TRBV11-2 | CASSHPGTGNYNEQFF | TGTGCCAGCAGCCACCCCGGGACAGGGAACTACAATGAGCAGTTCTTC
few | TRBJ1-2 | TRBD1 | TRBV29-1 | CSVSDRGQSYGYTF | TGCAGCGTATCGGACAGGGGGCAAAGCTATGGCTACACCTTC
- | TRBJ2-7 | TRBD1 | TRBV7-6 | CASSLALKVRDRGAGEQYF | TGTGCCAGCAGCTTAGCCCTCAAGGTGCGAGACAGGGGGGCGGGCGAGCAGTACTTC
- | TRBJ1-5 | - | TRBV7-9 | CASSQEVSNQPQHF | TGTGCCAGCAGCCAGGAAGTTAGCAATCAGCCCCAGCATTTT
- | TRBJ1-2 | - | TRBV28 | CASSYDGLNYGYTF | TGTGCCAGCAGTTACGACGGGTTAAACTATGGCTACACCTTC
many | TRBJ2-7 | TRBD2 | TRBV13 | CASSPGGGLSYEQYF | TGTGCCAGCAGCCCAGGCGGGGGGCTGTCCTACGAGCAGTACTTC
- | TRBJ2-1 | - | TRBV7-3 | CASSLTVTRGGEQFF | TGTGCCAGCAGCTTAACCGTGACAAGGGGAGGAGAGCAGTTCTTC
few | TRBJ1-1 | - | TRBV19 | CASSSGQLEAFF | TGTGCCAGTAGTAGCGGACAGCTTGAAGCTTTCTTT